This T cell receptor beta chain was captured by sequencing in a study of blood T cell repertoires in COVID-19. The repertoire was sequenced with immunoSEQ multiplex PCR; TCRdb's copy has only in-frame clones and lacks some. The data show about 170,000 clones, about four fifths seen once. The ends were cut back, 0 bases at V and 12 bases at J, with 12 bases in the middle. This CDR3 spans 13 amino acids. Germline CDR1 SGHRS, CDR2 YFSETQ. Sequencing was done on a sample of peripheral blood. The chain is built from TRBV5-1 and TRBJ1-4; D perhaps matches TRBD1 (6 bases). This clonotype originated in a woman between 65 and 79 years old with acute or convalescent COVID-19. DNA of the CDR3: TGCGCCAGCAGCTTGGACAGGGCCGGGGAACTGTTTTTT. Encoded protein: CASSLDRAGELFF.